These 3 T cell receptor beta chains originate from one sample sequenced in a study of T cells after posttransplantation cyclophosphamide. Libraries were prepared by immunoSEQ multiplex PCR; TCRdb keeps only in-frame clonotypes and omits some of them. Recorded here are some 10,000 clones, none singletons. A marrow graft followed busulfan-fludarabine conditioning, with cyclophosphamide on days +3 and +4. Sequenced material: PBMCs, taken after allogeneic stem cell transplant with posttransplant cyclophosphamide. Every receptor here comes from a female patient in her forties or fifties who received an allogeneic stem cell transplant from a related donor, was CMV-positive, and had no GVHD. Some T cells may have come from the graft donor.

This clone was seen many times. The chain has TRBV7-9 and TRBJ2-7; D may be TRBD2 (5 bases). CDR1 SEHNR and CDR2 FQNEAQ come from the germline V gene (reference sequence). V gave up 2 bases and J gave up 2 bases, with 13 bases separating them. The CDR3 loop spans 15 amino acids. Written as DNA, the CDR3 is TGTGCCAGCAGCTTAAGAGGGCCAAAAGCCTACGAGCAGTACTTC. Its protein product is CASSLRGPKAYEQYF.

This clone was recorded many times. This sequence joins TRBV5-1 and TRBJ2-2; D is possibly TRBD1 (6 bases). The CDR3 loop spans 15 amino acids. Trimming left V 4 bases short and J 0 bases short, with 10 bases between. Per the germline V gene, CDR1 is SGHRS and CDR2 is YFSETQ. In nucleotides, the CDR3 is TGCGCCAGCAGCCCCGGGACAACGAACACCGGGGAGCTGTTTTTT. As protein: CASSPGTTNTGELFF.

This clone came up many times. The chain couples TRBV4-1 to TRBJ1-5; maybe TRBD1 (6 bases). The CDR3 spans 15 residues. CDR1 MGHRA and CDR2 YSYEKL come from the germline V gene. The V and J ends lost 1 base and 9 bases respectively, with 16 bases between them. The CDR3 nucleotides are TGCGCCAGCAGCCAAGTTGGTGGGGGCTTACGGCCCCAGCATTTT. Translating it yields CASSQVGGGLRPQHF.